This TCR beta chain was captured by sequencing in a study of cytomegalovirus exposure and HLA in healthy donors. Study results and limitations: Most TCR beta V segments were productive about 90% or about 30% of the time in an earlier analysis.

From germline, CDR1 is LGHNA and CDR2 YSLEER. The CDR3 sequence is 16 residues long. V shed 0 bases and J shed 1 base, with 13 bases lying between them. 60 Vbeta and 13 Jbeta primers were used in PCR. The protocol was immunoSEQ multiplex PCR, while the TCRdb copy is restricted to in-frame clones and leaves out a portion. The repertoire shows about 190,000 clones; the top ten hold under 6.5%. A word on this clone: The antigen is undetermined.

This receptor was identified in a man aged 30 to 39 in good health and CMV-seronegative. This chain connects TRBV4-3 to TRBJ2-7; D call uncertain. Sequenced input: PBMCs. The CDR3: CASSQENQVGSYEQYF. The DNA for the CDR3 is TGCGCCAGCAGCCAAGAGAACCAGGTTGGTTCCTACGAGCAGTACTTC.